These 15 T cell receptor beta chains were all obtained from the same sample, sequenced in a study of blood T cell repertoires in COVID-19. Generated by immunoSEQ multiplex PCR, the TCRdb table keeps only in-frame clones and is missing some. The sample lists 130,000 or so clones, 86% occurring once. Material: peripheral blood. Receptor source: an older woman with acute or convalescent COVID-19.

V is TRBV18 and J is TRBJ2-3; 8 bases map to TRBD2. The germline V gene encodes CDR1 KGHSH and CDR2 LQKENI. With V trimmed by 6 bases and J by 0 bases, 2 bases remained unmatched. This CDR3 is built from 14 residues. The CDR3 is CASSGTRSTDTQYF. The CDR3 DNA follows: TGTGCCAGCTCTGGGACTAGGAGCACAGATACGCAGTATTTT.

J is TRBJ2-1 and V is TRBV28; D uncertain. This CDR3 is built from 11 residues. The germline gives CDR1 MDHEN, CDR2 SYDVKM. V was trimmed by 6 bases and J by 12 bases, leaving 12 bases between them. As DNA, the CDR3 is TGTGCCAGCAGGCAAGACTCGCGGCAGTTCTTC. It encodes CASRQDSRQFF.

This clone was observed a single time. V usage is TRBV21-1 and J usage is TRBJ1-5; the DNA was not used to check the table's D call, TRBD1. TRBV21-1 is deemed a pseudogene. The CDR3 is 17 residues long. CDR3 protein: CASSLRQGVGLNQPQHF. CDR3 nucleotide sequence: TGTGCCAGCAGCCTACGACAGGGGGTGGGACTCAATCAGCCCCAGCATTTT.

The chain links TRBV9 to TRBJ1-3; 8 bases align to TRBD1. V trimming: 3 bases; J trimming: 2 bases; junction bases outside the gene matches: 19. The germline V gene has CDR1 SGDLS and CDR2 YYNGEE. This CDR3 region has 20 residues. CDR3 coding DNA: TGTGCCAGCAGCGCCCTCGCCAGGGGGCATATTCTGGAGGCTGGAAACACCATATATTTT. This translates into CASSALARGHILEAGNTIYF.

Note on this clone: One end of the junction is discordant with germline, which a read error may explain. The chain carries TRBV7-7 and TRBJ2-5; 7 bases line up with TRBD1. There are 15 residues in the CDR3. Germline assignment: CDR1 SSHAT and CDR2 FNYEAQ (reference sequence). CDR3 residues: CASSLVATGAETQYF. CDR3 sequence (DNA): TGTGCTAGCAGCTTAGTGGCCACAGGGGCTGAGACCCAGTACTTC. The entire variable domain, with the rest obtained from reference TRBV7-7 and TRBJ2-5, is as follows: GAGVSQSPRYKVTKRGQDVTLRCDPISSHATLYWYQQALGQGPEFLTYFNYEAQPDKSGLPSDRFSAERPEGSISTLTIQRTEQRDSAMYRCASSLVATGAETQYFGPGTRLLVL.

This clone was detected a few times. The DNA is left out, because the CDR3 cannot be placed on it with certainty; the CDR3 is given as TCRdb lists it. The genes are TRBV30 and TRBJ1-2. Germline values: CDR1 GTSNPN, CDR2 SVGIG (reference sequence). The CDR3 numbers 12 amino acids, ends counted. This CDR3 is CAWSVGRGSNTF.

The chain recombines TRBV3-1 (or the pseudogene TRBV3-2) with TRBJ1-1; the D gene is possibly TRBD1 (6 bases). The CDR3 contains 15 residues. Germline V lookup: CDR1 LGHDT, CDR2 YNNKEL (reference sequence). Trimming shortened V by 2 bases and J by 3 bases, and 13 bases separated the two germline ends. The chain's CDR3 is CASSQTFGQYTEAFF. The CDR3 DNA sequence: TGTGCCAGCAGCCAAACCTTCGGACAGTACACTGAAGCTTTCTTT.

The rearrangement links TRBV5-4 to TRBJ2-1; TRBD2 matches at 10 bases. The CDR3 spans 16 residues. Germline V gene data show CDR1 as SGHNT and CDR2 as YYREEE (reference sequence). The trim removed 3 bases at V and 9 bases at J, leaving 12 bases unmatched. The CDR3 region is CASSSKAGGPFGEQFF. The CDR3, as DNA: TGTGCCAGCAGCTCAAAAGCGGGGGGGCCCTTCGGTGAGCAGTTCTTC. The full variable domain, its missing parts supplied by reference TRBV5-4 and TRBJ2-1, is ETGVTQSPTHLIKTRGQQVTLRCSSQSGHNTVSWYQQALGQGPQFIFQYYREEENGRGNFPPRFSGLQFPNYSSELNVNALELDDSALYLCASSSKAGGPFGEQFFGPGTRLTVL.

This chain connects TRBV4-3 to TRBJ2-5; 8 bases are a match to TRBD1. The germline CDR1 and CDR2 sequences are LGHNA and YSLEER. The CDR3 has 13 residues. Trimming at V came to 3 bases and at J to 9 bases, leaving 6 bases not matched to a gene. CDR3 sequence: CASSQTGETAQYF. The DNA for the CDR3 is TGCGCCAGCAGCCAGACAGGGGAAACGGCCCAGTACTTC.

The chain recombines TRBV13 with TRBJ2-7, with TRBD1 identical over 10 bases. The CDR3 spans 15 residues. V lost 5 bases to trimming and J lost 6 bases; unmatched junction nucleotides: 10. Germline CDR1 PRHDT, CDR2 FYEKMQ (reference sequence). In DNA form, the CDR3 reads TGTGCCAGCAGCCAGCCGGACAGGGGGGCCGGCGAGCAGTACTTC. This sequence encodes CASSQPDRGAGEQYF.

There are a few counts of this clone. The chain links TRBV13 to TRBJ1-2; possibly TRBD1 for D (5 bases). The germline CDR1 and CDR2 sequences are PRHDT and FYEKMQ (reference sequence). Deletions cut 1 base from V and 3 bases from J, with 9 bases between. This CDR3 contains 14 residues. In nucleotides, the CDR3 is TGTGCCAGCAGCTTAGCCGTAGGGGACTATGGCTACACCTTC. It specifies CASSLAVGDYGYTF.

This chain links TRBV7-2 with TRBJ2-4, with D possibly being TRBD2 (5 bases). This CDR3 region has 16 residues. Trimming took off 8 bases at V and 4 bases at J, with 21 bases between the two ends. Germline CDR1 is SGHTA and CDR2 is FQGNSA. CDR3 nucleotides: TGTGCCAGCCAGCCTTTCTGGGGAGCCGGGAAAAACATTCAGTACTTC. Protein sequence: CASQPFWGAGKNIQYF.

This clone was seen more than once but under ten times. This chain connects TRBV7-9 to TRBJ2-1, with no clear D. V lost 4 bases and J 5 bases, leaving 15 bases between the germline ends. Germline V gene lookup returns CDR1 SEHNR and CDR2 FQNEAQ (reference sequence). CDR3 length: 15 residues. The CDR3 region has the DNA TGTGCCAGCAGCTGGCCGGGTCTTCCAAACAATGAGCAGTTCTTC. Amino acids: CASSWPGLPNNEQFF.

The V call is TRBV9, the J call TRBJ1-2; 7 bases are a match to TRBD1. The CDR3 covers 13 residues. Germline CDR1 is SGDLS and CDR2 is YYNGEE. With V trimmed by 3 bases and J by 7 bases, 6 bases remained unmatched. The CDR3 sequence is CASSGPTGPGYTF. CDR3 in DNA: TGTGCCAGCAGCGGACCGACAGGGCCTGGCTACACCTTC.

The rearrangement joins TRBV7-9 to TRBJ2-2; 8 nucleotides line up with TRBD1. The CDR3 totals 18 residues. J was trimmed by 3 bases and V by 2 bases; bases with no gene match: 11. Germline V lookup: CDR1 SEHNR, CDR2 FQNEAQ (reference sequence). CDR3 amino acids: CASSLKQGATRDTGELFF. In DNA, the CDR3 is TGTGCCAGCAGCTTAAAGCAGGGGGCGACGAGGGACACCGGGGAGCTGTTTTTT.